This T cell receptor (beta chain) was captured by sequencing in a study of blood T cell repertoires in COVID-19. The assay was immunoSEQ multiplex PCR, and TCRdb's table has in-frame clones only and misses some. The repertoire holds 110,000 to 150,000 clones, with about 90% as singletons. The sequencing input was peripheral blood. The sequence was obtained from a woman of 80 years or more with acute or convalescent COVID-19.

CDR3 bases: TGTGCCAGCAGCTTAGGGACAGGGGGCGTTTGGGACACCGGGGAGCTGTTTTTT. It yields the protein CASSLGTGGVWDTGELFF. The chain has TRBV7-2 and TRBJ2-2, with 11 bases matching TRBD1. V shed 1 base and J 3 bases; nucleotides not matched to a gene: 7. The CDR3 contains 18 residues. Germline loops: CDR1 SGHTA, CDR2 FQGNSA.